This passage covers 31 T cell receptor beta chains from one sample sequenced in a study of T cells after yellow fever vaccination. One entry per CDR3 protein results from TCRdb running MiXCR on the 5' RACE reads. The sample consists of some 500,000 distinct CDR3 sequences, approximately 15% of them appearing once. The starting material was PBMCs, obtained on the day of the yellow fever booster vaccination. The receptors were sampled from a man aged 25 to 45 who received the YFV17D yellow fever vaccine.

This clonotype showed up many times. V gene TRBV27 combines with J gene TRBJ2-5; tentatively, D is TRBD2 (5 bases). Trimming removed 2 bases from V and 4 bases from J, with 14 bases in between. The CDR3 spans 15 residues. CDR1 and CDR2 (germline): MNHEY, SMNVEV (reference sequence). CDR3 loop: CASSLRLRDRETQYF. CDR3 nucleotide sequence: TGTGCCAGCAGTTTACGGTTGAGGGATCGAGAGACCCAGTACTTC.

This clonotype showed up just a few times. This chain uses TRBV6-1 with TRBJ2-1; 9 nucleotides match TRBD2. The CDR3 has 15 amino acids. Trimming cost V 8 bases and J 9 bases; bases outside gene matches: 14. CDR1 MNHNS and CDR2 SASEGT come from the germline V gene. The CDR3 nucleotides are TGTGCCAGCTCGGCGACTAGCGGAGGAGGGGCTGAGCAGTTCTTC. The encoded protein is CASSATSGGGAEQFF.

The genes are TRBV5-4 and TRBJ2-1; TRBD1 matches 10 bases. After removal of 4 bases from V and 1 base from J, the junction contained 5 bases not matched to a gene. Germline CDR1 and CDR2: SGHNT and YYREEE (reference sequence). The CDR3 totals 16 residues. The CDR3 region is CASSLGQGRSYNEQFF. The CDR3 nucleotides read TGTGCCAGCAGCCTGGGACAGGGGAGATCCTACAATGAGCAGTTCTTC.

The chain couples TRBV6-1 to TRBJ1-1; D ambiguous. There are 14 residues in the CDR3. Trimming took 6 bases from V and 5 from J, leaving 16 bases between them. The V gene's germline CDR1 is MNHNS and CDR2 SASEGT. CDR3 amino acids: CASRPGRLRTEAFF. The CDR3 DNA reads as TGTGCCAGCAGGCCCGGACGGTTGCGGACTGAAGCTTTCTTT.

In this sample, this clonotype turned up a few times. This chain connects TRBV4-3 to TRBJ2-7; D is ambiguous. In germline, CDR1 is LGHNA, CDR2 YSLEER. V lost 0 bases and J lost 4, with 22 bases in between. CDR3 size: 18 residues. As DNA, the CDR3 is TGCGCCAGCAGCCAAGATCTAGGGCAGGTCGATATCGTGTACGAGCAGTACTTC. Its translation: CASSQDLGQVDIVYEQYF.

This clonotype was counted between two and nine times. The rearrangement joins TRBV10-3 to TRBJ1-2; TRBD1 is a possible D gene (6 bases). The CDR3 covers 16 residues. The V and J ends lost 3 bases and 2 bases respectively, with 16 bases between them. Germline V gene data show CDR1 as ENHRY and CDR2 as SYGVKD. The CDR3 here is CAISDPSTDRNYGYTF. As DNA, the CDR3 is TGTGCCATCAGTGACCCGTCTACCGACAGGAACTATGGCTACACCTTC.

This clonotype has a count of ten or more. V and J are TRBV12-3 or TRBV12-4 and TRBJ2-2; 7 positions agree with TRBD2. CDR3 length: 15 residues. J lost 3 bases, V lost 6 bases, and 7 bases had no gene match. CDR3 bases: TGTGCCAGCAGGGGAGCGGGAAGGGACACCGGGGAGCTGTTTTTT. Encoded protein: CASRGAGRDTGELFF.

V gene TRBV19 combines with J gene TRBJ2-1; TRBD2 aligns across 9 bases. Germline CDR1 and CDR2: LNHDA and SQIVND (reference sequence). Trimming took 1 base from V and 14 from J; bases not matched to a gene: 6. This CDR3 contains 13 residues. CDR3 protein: CASSIGLAAAKFF. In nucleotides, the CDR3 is TGTGCCAGTAGTATAGGACTAGCGGCAGCGAAGTTCTTC.

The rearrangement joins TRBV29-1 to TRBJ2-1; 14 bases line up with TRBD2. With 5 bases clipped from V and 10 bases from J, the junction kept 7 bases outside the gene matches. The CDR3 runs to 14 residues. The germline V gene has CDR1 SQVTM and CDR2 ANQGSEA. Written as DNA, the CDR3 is TGCAGCGTTCTACGACTAGCGGGAGGGGGGGAGCAGTTCTTC. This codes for CSVLRLAGGGEQFF.

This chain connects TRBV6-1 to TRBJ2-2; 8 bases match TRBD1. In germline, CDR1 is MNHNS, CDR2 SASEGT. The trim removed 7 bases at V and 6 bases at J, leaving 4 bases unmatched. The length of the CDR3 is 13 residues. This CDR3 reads CASKRTGSGELFF. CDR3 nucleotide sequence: TGTGCCAGCAAACGGACAGGGTCCGGGGAGCTGTTTTTT.

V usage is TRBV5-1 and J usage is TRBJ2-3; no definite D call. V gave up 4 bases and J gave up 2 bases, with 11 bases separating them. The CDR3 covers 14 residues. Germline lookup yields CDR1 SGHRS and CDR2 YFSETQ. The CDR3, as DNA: TGCGCCAGCAGCAATTACCGTGACACAGATACGCAGTATTTT. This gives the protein CASSNYRDTDTQYF.

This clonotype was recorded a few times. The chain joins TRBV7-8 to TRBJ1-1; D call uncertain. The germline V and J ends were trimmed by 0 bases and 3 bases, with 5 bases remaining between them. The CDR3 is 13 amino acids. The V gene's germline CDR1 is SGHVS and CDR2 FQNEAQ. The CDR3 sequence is CASSLALDTEAFF. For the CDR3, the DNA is TGTGCCAGCAGCTTAGCGTTGGACACTGAAGCTTTCTTT.

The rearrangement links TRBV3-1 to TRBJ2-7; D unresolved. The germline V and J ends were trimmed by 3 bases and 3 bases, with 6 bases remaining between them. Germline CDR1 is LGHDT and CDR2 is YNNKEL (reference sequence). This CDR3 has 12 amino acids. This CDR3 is CASSHGDYEQYF. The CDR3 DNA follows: TGTGCCAGCAGCCATGGGGACTACGAGCAGTACTTC.

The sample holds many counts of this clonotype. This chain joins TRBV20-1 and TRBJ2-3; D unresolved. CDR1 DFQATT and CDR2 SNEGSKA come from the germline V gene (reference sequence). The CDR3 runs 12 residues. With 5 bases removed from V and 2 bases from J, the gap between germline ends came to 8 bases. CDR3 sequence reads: CSAYPFTDTQYF. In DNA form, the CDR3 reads TGCAGTGCTTATCCCTTCACAGATACGCAGTATTTT.

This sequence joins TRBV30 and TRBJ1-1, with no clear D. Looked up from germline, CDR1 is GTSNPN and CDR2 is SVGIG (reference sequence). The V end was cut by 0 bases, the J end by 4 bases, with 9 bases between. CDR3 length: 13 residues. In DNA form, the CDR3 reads TGTGCCTGGAGTGTAAGGGCAGCCACTGAAGCTTTCTTT. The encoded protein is CAWSVRAATEAFF.

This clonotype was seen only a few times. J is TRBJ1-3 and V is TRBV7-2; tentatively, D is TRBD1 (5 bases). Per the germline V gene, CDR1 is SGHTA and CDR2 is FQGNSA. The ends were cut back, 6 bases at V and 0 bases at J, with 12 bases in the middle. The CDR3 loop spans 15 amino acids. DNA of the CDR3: TGTGCCAGCAGACAGCAGGGTAGCTCTGGAAACACCATATATTTT. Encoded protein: CASRQQGSSGNTIYF.

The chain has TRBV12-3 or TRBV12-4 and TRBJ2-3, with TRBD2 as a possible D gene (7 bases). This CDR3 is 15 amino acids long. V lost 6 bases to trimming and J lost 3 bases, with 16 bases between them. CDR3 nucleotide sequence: TGTGCCAGCAGCCCCGGGGGGCCGGGGACAGATACGCAGTATTTT. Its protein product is CASSPGGPGTDTQYF.

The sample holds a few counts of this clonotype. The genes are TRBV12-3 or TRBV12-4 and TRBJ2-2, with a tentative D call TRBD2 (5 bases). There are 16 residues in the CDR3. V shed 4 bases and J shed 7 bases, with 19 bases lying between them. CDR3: CASSSPGNSRGGELFF. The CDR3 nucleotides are TGTGCCAGCAGTTCCCCTGGGAACTCCCGGGGCGGGGAGCTGTTTTTT.

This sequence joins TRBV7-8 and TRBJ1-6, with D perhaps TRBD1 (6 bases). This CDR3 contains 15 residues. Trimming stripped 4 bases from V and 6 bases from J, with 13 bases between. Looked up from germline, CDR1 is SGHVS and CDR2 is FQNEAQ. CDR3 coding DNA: TGTGCCAGCAGCTCGGGGGCATCGGCTAATTCACCCCTCCACTTT. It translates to CASSSGASANSPLHF.

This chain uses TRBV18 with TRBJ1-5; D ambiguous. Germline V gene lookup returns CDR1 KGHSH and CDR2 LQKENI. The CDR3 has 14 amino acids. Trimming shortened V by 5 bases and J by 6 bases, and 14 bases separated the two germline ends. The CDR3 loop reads CASSSVGMGQPQHF. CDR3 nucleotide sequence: TGTGCCAGCTCATCCGTGGGGATGGGTCAGCCCCAGCATTTT.

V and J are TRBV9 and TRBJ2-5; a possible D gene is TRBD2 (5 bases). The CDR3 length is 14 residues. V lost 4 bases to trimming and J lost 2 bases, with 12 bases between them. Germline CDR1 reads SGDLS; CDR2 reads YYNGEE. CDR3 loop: CASSKGLKQETQYF. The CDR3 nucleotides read TGTGCCAGCAGCAAAGGACTGAAACAAGAGACCCAGTACTTC.

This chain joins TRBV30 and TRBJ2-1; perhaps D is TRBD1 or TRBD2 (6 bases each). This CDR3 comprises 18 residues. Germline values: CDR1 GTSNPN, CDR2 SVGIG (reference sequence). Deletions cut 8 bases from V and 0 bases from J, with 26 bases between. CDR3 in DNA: TGTGCCCAGGGCAAAGGGGGTGGAGGGGGGATCTCCTACAATGAGCAGTTCTTC. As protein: CAQGKGGGGGISYNEQFF.

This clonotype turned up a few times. The DNA of the CDR3 is TGCAGTGCTGCAAGACTAGGGAACACTGAAGCTTTCTTT. Encoded protein: CSAARLGNTEAFF. This chain joins TRBV20-1 and TRBJ1-1; no clear D gene. Germline CDR1 DFQATT, CDR2 SNEGSKA (reference sequence). The CDR3 consists of 13 residues. V lost 5 bases, J lost 1 base, and 11 bases lay in between.

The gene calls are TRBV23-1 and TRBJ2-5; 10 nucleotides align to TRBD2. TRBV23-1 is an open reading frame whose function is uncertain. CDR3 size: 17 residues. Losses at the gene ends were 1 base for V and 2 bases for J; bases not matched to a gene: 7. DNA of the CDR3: TGCGCCAGCAGTCAATTCCGGACTAGCGGTACTCAAGAGACCCAGTACTTC. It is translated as CASSQFRTSGTQETQYF.

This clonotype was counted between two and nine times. DNA for the CDR3: TGTGCCAGCTCACTCCCCCCCAGGGTCTCGGGGAAAGAGACCCAGTACTTC. Translation: CASSLPPRVSGKETQYF. V and J are TRBV18 and TRBJ2-5, with D perhaps matching TRBD1 or TRBD2 (5 bases each). CDR1 and CDR2 from the germline V gene are KGHSH and LQKENI. Trimming pared 4 bases from V and 3 bases from J, leaving 21 bases between. The CDR3 loop spans 17 amino acids.

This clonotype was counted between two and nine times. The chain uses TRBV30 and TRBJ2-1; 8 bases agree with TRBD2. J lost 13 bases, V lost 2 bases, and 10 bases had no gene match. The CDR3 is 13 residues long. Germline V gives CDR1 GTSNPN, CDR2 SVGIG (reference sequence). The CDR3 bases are TGTGCCTGGAGTTCTCAGAGCGGGAGTTCCCAGTTCTTC. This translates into CAWSSQSGSSQFF.

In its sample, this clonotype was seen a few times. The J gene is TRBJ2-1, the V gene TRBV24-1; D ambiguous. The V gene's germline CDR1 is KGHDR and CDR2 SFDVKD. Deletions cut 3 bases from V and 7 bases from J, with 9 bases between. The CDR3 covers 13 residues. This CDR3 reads CATSDPAVNEQFF. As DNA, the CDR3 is TGTGCCACCAGTGATCCGGCGGTTAATGAGCAGTTCTTC.

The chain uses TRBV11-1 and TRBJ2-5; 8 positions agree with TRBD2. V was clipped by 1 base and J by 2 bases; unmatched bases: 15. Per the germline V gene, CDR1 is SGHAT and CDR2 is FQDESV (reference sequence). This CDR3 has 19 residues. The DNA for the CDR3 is TGTGCCAGCAGCTTAGGGGTCTTGGCTAGCGGGCCTATTCAAGAGACCCAGTACTTC. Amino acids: CASSLGVLASGPIQETQYF.

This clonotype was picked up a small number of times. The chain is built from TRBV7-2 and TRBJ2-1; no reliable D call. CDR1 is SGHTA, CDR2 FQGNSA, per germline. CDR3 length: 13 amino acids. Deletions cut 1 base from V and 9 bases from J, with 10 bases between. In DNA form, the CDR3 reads TGTGCCAGCAGCTTAGTTCAGACCACTGAGCAGTTCTTC. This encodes CASSLVQTTEQFF. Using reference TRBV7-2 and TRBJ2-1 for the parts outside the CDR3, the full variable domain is GAGVSQSPSNKVTEKGKDVELRCDPISGHTALYWYRQSLGQGLEFLIYFQGNSAPDKSGLPSDRFSAERTGGSVSTLTIQRTQQEDSAVYLCASSLVQTTEQFFGPGTRLTVL.

This CDR3 reads CSVSEQFF. The CDR3 nucleotides read TGCAGCGTCAGTGAGCAGTTCTTC. The rearrangement links TRBV29-1 to TRBJ2-1, with D hard to call. Germline CDR1 is SQVTM and CDR2 is ANQGSEA. V shed 6 bases and J shed 9 bases, with 3 bases lying between them. The CDR3 consists of 8 residues.

DNA for the CDR3: TGTGCCAGCAGCCGGAATACAAGGGAGACCCAGTACTTC. As protein: CASSRNTRETQYF. The rearrangement links TRBV7-7 to TRBJ2-5; D is undetermined. Germline-derived CDR1 and CDR2 are SSHAT and FNYEAQ (reference sequence). The CDR3 contains 13 residues. V gave up 5 bases and J gave up 5 bases, with 12 bases separating them.